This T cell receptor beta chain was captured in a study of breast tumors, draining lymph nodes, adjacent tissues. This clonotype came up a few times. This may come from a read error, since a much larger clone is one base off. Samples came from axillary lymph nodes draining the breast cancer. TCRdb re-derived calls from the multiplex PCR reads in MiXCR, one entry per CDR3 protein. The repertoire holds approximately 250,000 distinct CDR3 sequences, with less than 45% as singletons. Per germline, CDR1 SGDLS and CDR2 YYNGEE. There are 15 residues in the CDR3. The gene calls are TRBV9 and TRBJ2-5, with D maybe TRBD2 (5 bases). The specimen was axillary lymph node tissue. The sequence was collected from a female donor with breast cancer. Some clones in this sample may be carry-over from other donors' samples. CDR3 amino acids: CASSVIAGPQETPYF. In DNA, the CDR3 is TGTGCCAGCAGCGTAATCGCGGGTCCCCAAGAGACCCCGTACTTC.